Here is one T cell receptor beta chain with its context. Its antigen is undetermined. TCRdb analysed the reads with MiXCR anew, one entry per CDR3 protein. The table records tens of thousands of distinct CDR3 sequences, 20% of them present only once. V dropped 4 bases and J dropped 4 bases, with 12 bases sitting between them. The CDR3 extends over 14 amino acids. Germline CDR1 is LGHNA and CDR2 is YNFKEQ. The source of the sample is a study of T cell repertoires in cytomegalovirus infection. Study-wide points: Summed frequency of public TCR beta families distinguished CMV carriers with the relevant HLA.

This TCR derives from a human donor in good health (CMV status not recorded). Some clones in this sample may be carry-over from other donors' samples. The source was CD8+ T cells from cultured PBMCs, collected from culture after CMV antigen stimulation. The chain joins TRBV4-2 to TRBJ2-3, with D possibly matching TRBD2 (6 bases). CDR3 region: CASSPGVSADTQYF. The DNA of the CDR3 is TGTGCCAGCAGCCCGGGGGTTTCGGCAGATACGCAGTATTTT.